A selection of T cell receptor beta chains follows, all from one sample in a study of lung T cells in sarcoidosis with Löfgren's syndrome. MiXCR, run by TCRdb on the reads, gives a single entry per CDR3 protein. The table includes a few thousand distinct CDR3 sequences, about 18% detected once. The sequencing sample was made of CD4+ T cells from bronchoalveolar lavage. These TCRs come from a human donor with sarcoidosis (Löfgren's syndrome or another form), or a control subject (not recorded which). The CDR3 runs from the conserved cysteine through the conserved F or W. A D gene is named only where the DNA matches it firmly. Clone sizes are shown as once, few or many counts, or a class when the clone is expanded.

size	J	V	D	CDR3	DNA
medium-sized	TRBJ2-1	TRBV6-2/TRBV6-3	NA	CASSPWPRFRGPNEQFF	TGTGCCAGCAGTCCATGGCCCCGCTTCCGGGGGCCTAATGAGCAGTTCTTC
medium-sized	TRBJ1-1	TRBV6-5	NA	CASSYFPAGGNTEAFF	TGTGCCAGCAGTTACTTCCCGGCCGGTGGTAACACTGAAGCTTTCTTT
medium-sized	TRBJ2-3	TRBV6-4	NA	CASSEKVSTDTQYF	TGTGCCAGCAGTGAAAAGGTTAGCACAGATACGCAGTATTTT
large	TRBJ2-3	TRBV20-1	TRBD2	CSARGGLAGDTQYF	TGCAGTGCTAGAGGGGGACTAGCGGGCGATACGCAGTATTTT
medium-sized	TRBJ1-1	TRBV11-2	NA	CASSVTGTENTEAFF	TGTGCCAGCAGCGTAACCGGGACGGAAAACACTGAAGCTTTCTTT
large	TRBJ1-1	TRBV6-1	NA	CASSQTGPLVEAFF	TGTGCCAGCAGCCAGACAGGACCCTTGGTTGAAGCTTTCTTT
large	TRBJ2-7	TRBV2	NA	CASRGIAGTKNF	TGTGCCAGCAGGGGGATTGCCGGGACGAAGAACTTC
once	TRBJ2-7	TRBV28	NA	CASSLSGSSSYEQYF	TGTGCCAGCAGTTTATCCGGCTCGAGCTCCTACGAGCAGTACTTC
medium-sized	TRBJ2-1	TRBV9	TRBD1	CASSGSRDRPYNEQFF	TGTGCCAGCAGCGGGAGCCGGGACAGACCTTACAATGAGCAGTTCTTC
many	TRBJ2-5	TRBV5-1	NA	CASSILGEQETQYF	TGCGCCAGCAGCATTTTGGGGGAACAAGAGACCCAGTACTTC
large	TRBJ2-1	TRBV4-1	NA	CASSQSERDDNNEQFF	TGCGCCAGCAGCCAGTCCGAAAGGGATGATAACAATGAGCAGTTCTTC
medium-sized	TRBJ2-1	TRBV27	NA	CASSISLTGEQFF	TGTGCCAGCAGCATCTCGCTAACCGGGGAGCAGTTCTTC
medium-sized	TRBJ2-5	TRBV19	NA	CASTSTWSETQYF	TGTGCCAGTACCTCGACATGGTCGGAGACCCAGTACTTC
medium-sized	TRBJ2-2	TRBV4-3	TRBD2	CASSQDVSGGGELFF	TGCGCCAGCAGCCAAGATGTTAGCGGGGGCGGGGAGCTGTTTTTT
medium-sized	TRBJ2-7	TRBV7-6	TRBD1	CASSSRDRGLSYEQYF	TGTGCCAGCAGCTCCCGGGACAGGGGACTCTCCTACGAGCAGTACTTC
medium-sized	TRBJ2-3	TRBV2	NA	CASSEVTDQDTQYF	TGTGCCAGCAGTGAAGTTACCGATCAGGACACGCAGTATTTT
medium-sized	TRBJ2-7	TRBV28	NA	CASTGNSYEQYF	TGTGCCAGCACCGGCAACTCCTACGAGCAGTACTTC
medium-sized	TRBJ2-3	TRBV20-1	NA	CSAAGRTITDTQYF	TGCAGTGCTGCGGGACGGACCATCACAGATACGCAGTATTTT
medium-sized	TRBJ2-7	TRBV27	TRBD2	CASKGRGSGASYEQYF	TGTGCCAGCAAGGGTCGAGGTAGCGGGGCGTCATACGAGCAGTACTTC
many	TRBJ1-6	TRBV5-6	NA	CASSSTGLNSPLHF	TGTGCCAGCAGCTCTACAGGGCTTAACTCACCCCTCCACTTT